This is a list of T cell receptor beta chains from one sample in a study of T cell responses to AZD1222 COVID-19 vaccine. Generated by immunoSEQ multiplex PCR, the TCRdb table keeps only in-frame clones and is missing some. The sample includes 80,000 to 100,000 clones, 70% to 90% of them seen just once. Material: peripheral blood, obtained on day 0 of AZD1222 vaccination. These receptors were collected from an adult in good health. Each CDR3 is given with its conserved first and last residue. D genes are given only for firm matches. Clone size, where shown, is once, few, many, or a class for clones that have expanded.

j_call: TRBJ2-7
clone_size: once
d_call: TRBD2
v_call: TRBV5-4
cdr3_nt: TGTGCCAGCAGCTTGTCCGGGACTAGCTCCTACGAGCAGTACTTC
cdr3_aa: CASSLSGTSSYEQYF

j_call: TRBJ2-1
clone_size: .
d_call: .
v_call: TRBV6-1
cdr3_nt: TGTGCCAGCAGTGAAAACTCTGTGGGGGGAGCGTTCTTC
cdr3_aa: CASSENSVGGAFF

j_call: TRBJ1-2
clone_size: .
d_call: .
v_call: TRBV28
cdr3_nt: TGTGCCAGCAGGGGGGCAGGGCATGGCTACACCTTC
cdr3_aa: CASRGAGHGYTF

j_call: TRBJ2-5
clone_size: .
d_call: .
v_call: TRBV30
cdr3_nt: TGTGCCTGGAGTGTGGTAGCAGCCCAAGAGACCCAGTACTTC
cdr3_aa: CAWSVVAAQETQYF

j_call: TRBJ1-2
clone_size: .
d_call: TRBD1
v_call: TRBV6-5
cdr3_nt: TGTGCCAGCAGTTATTCCATTCTGACAGGGCAGGGTGGCTACACCTTC
cdr3_aa: CASSYSILTGQGGYTF

j_call: TRBJ1-6
clone_size: .
d_call: TRBD1
v_call: TRBV11-2
cdr3_nt: TGTGCCAGCAGCCCACAGGGGGCGGAAAATTCACCCCTCCACTTT
cdr3_aa: CASSPQGAENSPLHF

j_call: TRBJ1-3
clone_size: .
d_call: TRBD1
v_call: TRBV6-5
cdr3_nt: TGTGCCAGCAGCAAATGGACAGGGCGAAACACCATATATTTT
cdr3_aa: CASSKWTGRNTIYF

j_call: TRBJ1-4
clone_size: once
d_call: .
v_call: TRBV6-4
cdr3_nt: TGTGCCAGCCACCCCCGCGGGGGGTTTAATGAAAAACTGTTTTTT
cdr3_aa: CASHPRGGFNEKLFF

j_call: TRBJ1-2
clone_size: .
d_call: TRBD1
v_call: TRBV6-5
cdr3_nt: TGTGCCAGCAGTTACTCGACAATGGGACAGTTCTATGGCTACACCTTC
cdr3_aa: CASSYSTMGQFYGYTF

j_call: TRBJ2-6
clone_size: .
d_call: TRBD1
v_call: TRBV19
cdr3_nt: TGTGCCAGTAACGGCGACAGGGCCGGGGCCAACGTCCTGACTTTC
cdr3_aa: CASNGDRAGANVLTF

j_call: TRBJ2-1
clone_size: .
d_call: TRBD2
v_call: TRBV28
cdr3_nt: TGTGCCAGCAGCCCTGGCGGGGGTCCTTACAATGAGCAGTTCTTC
cdr3_aa: CASSPGGGPYNEQFF

j_call: TRBJ2-5
clone_size: .
d_call: .
v_call: TRBV19
cdr3_nt: TGTGCCAGTAGTATGAGAGGGCAGGGGGAGACCCAGTACTTC
cdr3_aa: CASSMRGQGETQYF

j_call: TRBJ2-3
clone_size: .
d_call: .
v_call: TRBV9
cdr3_nt: TGTGCCAGCAGCGTAGATACAGGGCAGGGAGATACGCAGTATTTT
cdr3_aa: CASSVDTGQGDTQYF

j_call: TRBJ1-2
clone_size: .
d_call: .
v_call: TRBV28
cdr3_nt: TGTGCCAGCAGTTTACCGGGGATCTATGGCTACACCTTC
cdr3_aa: CASSLPGIYGYTF

j_call: TRBJ1-6
clone_size: .
d_call: TRBD1
v_call: TRBV6-1
cdr3_nt: TGTGCCAGCAGTGTTCTCCGAGAGGGGGCTGGCTCACCCCTCCACTTT
cdr3_aa: CASSVLREGAGSPLHF

j_call: TRBJ2-2
clone_size: .
d_call: .
v_call: TRBV6-1
cdr3_nt: TGTGCCAGCAGTGAGAACAGGGCCGGGACCGGGGAGCTGTTTTTT
cdr3_aa: CASSENRAGTGELFF

j_call: TRBJ2-1
clone_size: .
d_call: .
v_call: TRBV2
cdr3_nt: TGTGCCAGCAGTGAAGATTGGGGGAGCTCCTACAATGAGCAGTTCTTC
cdr3_aa: CASSEDWGSSYNEQFF

j_call: TRBJ2-3
clone_size: once
d_call: .
v_call: TRBV19
cdr3_nt: TGTGCCAGTATTCCGTCGGGGCGCACAGATACGCAGTATTTT
cdr3_aa: CASIPSGRTDTQYF

j_call: TRBJ1-6
clone_size: .
d_call: .
v_call: TRBV9
cdr3_nt: TGTGCCAGCAGCGTAGAGAACTCCTATAATTCACCCCTCCACTTT
cdr3_aa: CASSVENSYNSPLHF

j_call: TRBJ2-7
clone_size: .
d_call: .
v_call: TRBV5-1
cdr3_nt: TGCGCCAGCAGAACCGAAGCCTACGAGCAGTACTTC
cdr3_aa: CASRTEAYEQYF

j_call: TRBJ2-7
clone_size: once
d_call: TRBD1
v_call: TRBV7-8
cdr3_nt: TGTGCCAGCAGCTTAGCCGGGACAGGGTGGTACGAGCAGTACTTC
cdr3_aa: CASSLAGTGWYEQYF

j_call: TRBJ1-3
clone_size: .
d_call: .
v_call: TRBV18
cdr3_nt: TGTGCCAGCTCACCAATGGGAGACTCTGGAAACACCATATATTTT
cdr3_aa: CASSPMGDSGNTIYF

j_call: TRBJ1-5
clone_size: .
d_call: .
v_call: TRBV30
cdr3_nt: TGTGCCTGGAGTGGGGGGGTTAATCAGCCCCAGCATTTT
cdr3_aa: CAWSGGVNQPQHF

j_call: TRBJ2-7
clone_size: .
d_call: .
v_call: TRBV7-2
cdr3_nt: TGTGCCAGCAGCCTAAGGAGGGGCGAGCAGTACTTC
cdr3_aa: CASSLRRGEQYF

j_call: TRBJ1-1
clone_size: .
d_call: .
v_call: TRBV29-1
cdr3_nt: TGCAGCGTTGGGGATCGGGAGGGCGACACTGAAGCTTTCTTT
cdr3_aa: CSVGDREGDTEAFF

j_call: TRBJ2-7
clone_size: .
d_call: .
v_call: TRBV4-2
cdr3_nt: TGTGCCAGCAGCCAAGATCTAAGATACGAGCAGTACTTC
cdr3_aa: CASSQDLRYEQYF

j_call: TRBJ1-2
clone_size: .
d_call: .
v_call: TRBV25-1
cdr3_nt: TGTGCCAGCAGTGAGAGCGGACAGTCATATGGCTACACCTTC
cdr3_aa: CASSESGQSYGYTF

j_call: TRBJ2-3
clone_size: .
d_call: TRBD2
v_call: TRBV19
cdr3_nt: TGTGCCAGTAGGCTAGCGGAGAGCACAGATACGCAGTATTTT
cdr3_aa: CASRLAESTDTQYF

j_call: TRBJ2-3
clone_size: .
d_call: .
v_call: TRBV4-1
cdr3_nt: TGCGCCAGCAGCCAAGCACGCCAGACCTTTGGAGCTGGAGATACGCAGTATTTT
cdr3_aa: CASSQARQTFGAGDTQYF

j_call: TRBJ2-3
clone_size: .
d_call: .
v_call: TRBV5-1
cdr3_nt: TGCGCCAGCAGCCTGCGGGCTCTCGCTAGCACAGATACGCAGTATTTT
cdr3_aa: CASSLRALASTDTQYF

j_call: TRBJ2-7
clone_size: .
d_call: .
v_call: TRBV9
cdr3_nt: TGTGCCAGCAGCGCTTCGCAGGGGACGTACGAGCAGTACTTC
cdr3_aa: CASSASQGTYEQYF

j_call: TRBJ2-7
clone_size: .
d_call: TRBD2
v_call: TRBV4-3
cdr3_nt: TGCGCCAGCAGCCAAGGCCCTAGCGGGGACTACGAGCAGTACTTC
cdr3_aa: CASSQGPSGDYEQYF

j_call: TRBJ1-1
clone_size: .
d_call: .
v_call: TRBV10-1
cdr3_nt: TGCGCCAGCAGGGCTAGCAGTAACACTGAAGCTTTCTTT
cdr3_aa: CASRASSNTEAFF

j_call: TRBJ1-3
clone_size: .
d_call: .
v_call: TRBV18
cdr3_nt: TGTGCCAGCTCACCAGGACGGAGCTCTGGAAACACCATATATTTT
cdr3_aa: CASSPGRSSGNTIYF

j_call: TRBJ1-2
clone_size: .
d_call: .
v_call: TRBV28
cdr3_nt: TGTGCCAGCAGTTTAGCCACAGGAATCTATGGCTACACCTTC
cdr3_aa: CASSLATGIYGYTF

j_call: TRBJ1-2
clone_size: .
d_call: .
v_call: TRBV6-6
cdr3_nt: TGTGCCAGCAGTTCCTCAAGTGACAGGACTGGCTACACCTTC
cdr3_aa: CASSSSSDRTGYTF

j_call: TRBJ1-1
clone_size: .
d_call: .
v_call: TRBV6-6
cdr3_nt: TGTGCCAGCAGCGGTTATATTGAAGCTTTCTTT
cdr3_aa: CASSGYIEAFF

j_call: TRBJ1-2
clone_size: .
d_call: .
v_call: TRBV24-1
cdr3_nt: TGTGCCACCAGTGATTCGGACGTTGGCTACACCTTC
cdr3_aa: CATSDSDVGYTF

j_call: TRBJ2-2
clone_size: .
d_call: .
v_call: TRBV11-2
cdr3_nt: TGTGCCAGCAGCATCAGGGTGAACACCGGGGAGCTGTTTTTT
cdr3_aa: CASSIRVNTGELFF

j_call: TRBJ2-2
clone_size: .
d_call: .
v_call: TRBV7-2
cdr3_nt: TGTGCCAGCAGCTGGTGGGACACCGGAGCCGGGGAGCTGTTTTTT
cdr3_aa: CASSWWDTGAGELFF

j_call: TRBJ1-2
clone_size: .
d_call: .
v_call: TRBV6-1
cdr3_nt: TGTGCCAGCAGTGAAGCCAAGGGGGACTATGGCTACACCTTC
cdr3_aa: CASSEAKGDYGYTF